This TCR beta chain was documented in a study of blood T cell repertoires in COVID-19. Looking at the study overall: Both acute and convalescent COVID-19 samples were obtained from the United States, Italy and Spain. PBMCs, B-cell-depleted T cells, or T cells were the source of the cDNA or gDNA that made up the material.

In the authors' workflow: Researchers report that nucleated cell counts were estimated from reference gene primer amplification. Sequencing used immunoSEQ multiplex PCR; TCRdb keeps in-frame clones, though not all of them. V, J and clone size were drawn from that table, and D and trimming were deduced from the DNA. The sample has 140,000 to 150,000 clones, approximately 84% seen once. Germline CDR1 is MNHEY and CDR2 is SVGAGI. The length of the CDR3 is 13 residues. Trimming removed 7 bases from V and 4 bases from J, with 13 bases in between. This receptor was obtained from a human donor in a cohort sampled during active COVID-19. The chain uses TRBV6-5 and TRBJ1-2, with unresolved D. The source material was peripheral blood. As DNA, the CDR3 is TGTGCCAGCAAAGGGAGTCTGTCCTATGGCTACACCTTC. Translating gives CASKGSLSYGYTF.